Listed here are 3 T cell receptor beta chains from one sample, sequenced in a study of post-analysis software for immune sequencing data. Whole-study results and caveats: Five or six TRBV segments appeared more often in patients than in controls, and TRBV5-6, TRBV5-1 and TRBV20-1 were among these.

cDNA libraries for TCR beta contained unique molecular identifiers. One entry per CDR3 protein, called by TCRdb with MiXCR from the PCR reads. The repertoire has around 440,000 distinct CDR3 sequences, roughly 45% of them found once; the top ten carry 12%. No antigen has been assigned to these receptors. The sequenced sample consisted of blood. These receptors all stem from a girl between 10 and 17 years old with multiple sclerosis.

CDR3 loop: CASSISRNSYEQYF. Here the CDR3 DNA reads TGTGCCAGTAGTATAAGCAGAAATTCCTACGAGCAGTACTTC. V and J are TRBV19 and TRBJ2-7; D gene ambiguous. The CDR3 has 14 residues. V dropped 2 bases and J dropped 1 base, with 9 bases sitting between them. Germline V gene data show CDR1 as LNHDA and CDR2 as SQIVND (reference sequence).

The J gene is TRBJ2-1, the V gene TRBV6-6, with 7 positions matching TRBD2. Germline V gene lookup returns CDR1 MNHNY and CDR2 SVGAGI (reference sequence). The CDR3 totals 16 residues. V lost 7 bases to trimming and J lost 2 bases; unmatched junction nucleotides: 11. Here the CDR3 DNA reads TGTGCCAGCACTGACCAGTCTAGCGGAACCTACAATGAGCAGTTCTTC. This encodes CASTDQSSGTYNEQFF.

The chain has TRBV6-6 and TRBJ2-1; 8 bases line up with TRBD2. The V gene's germline CDR1 is MNHNY and CDR2 SVGAGI (reference sequence). The V gene end was trimmed by 0 bases and the J gene end by 4 bases; junction bases not matched to a gene: 5. CDR3 length equals 16 residues. The CDR3 reads CASSYSGLAGYNEQFF. CDR3 DNA: TGTGCCAGCAGTTACTCGGGGCTAGCGGGTTACAATGAGCAGTTCTTC.